Listed here are 29 T cell receptor beta chains from one sample, sequenced in a study of shared clonotypes between healthy human individuals. Profiling relied on immunoSEQ multiplex PCR, and the TCRdb table lists in-frame clones only, not all of them. The table has hundreds of thousands of clones, 80% to 90% seen once. Sequenced input: memory CD8+ T cells sorted from blood. Stated subset: CD45RO+ cells pooled with CCR7-negative TemRA cells. These receptors all come from a man aged 18 to 29 in good health.

This rearrangement joins TRBV30 to TRBJ1-5, with D possibly TRBD1 on 6 matching bases. This CDR3 is built from 12 residues. The germline CDR1 and CDR2 sequences are GTSNPN and SVGIG (reference sequence). V was trimmed by 2 bases and J by 9 bases, leaving 11 bases between them. The CDR3 sequence is CAWSFGGLPQHF. The CDR3 bases are TGTGCCTGGAGTTTCGGGGGCTTGCCCCAGCATTTT.

In this sample, this clone turned up a few times. This chain joins TRBV10-1 and TRBJ2-2; D not certain. The CDR3 extends over 11 amino acids. V was trimmed by 4 bases and J by 7 bases, leaving 4 bases between them. The germline V gene encodes CDR1 WNHNN and CDR2 SYGVQD (reference sequence). In DNA form, the CDR3 reads TGCGCCAGCAGTGTCGGCGGGGAGCTGTTTTTT. Translated: CASSVGGELFF.

In regard to this clone: This CDR3 is also generated by other DNA sequences in the sample. The rearrangement joins TRBV2 to TRBJ1-2; no firm D call. This CDR3 region has 11 residues. Deletions cut 3 bases from V and 4 bases from J, with 3 bases between. Germline-derived CDR1 and CDR2 are SNHLY and FYNNEI. CDR3 sequence reads: CASSEGYGYTF. CDR3 sequence (DNA): TGTGCCAGCAGTGAGGGCTATGGCTACACCTTC.

The rearrangement links TRBV4-1 to TRBJ2-7, with 9 nucleotides matching TRBD2. The CDR3 length is 17 residues. V shed 0 bases and J 2 bases; nucleotides not matched to a gene: 8. Germline V CDR1 and CDR2: MGHRA, YSYEKL. The CDR3 sequence: CASSQEPPAGGTYEQYF. CDR3 coding DNA: TGCGCCAGCAGCCAAGAACCCCCAGCGGGAGGAACCTACGAGCAGTACTTC.

This chain uses TRBV28 with TRBJ1-1; D call uncertain. The CDR3 spans 14 residues. V lost 7 bases and J lost 3, with 15 bases in between. The V gene's germline CDR1 is MDHEN and CDR2 SYDVKM. CDR3 residues: CASTQWVGDTEAFF. The CDR3 DNA reads TGTGCCAGCACCCAGTGGGTTGGGGACACTGAAGCTTTCTTT.

The chain has TRBV4-3 and TRBJ2-7; TRBD1 matches at 7 bases. The CDR3 totals 15 residues. Germline V gene lookup returns CDR1 LGHNA and CDR2 YSLEER. V gave up 3 bases and J gave up 3 bases; unmatched junction bases: 8. The CDR3 reads CASSQGITGVYEQYF. The DNA of the CDR3 is TGCGCCAGCAGCCAGGGCATTACAGGGGTCTACGAGCAGTACTTC.

This chain links TRBV6-5 with TRBJ2-3, with 11 bases identical to TRBD2. Germline loops: CDR1 MNHEY, CDR2 SVGAGI. V shed 6 bases and J 0 bases; nucleotides not matched to a gene: 2. CDR3 length: 15 amino acids. In DNA, the CDR3 is TGTGCCAGCAGCCGGACTAGCGGGAGCACAGATACGCAGTATTTT. This translates into CASSRTSGSTDTQYF.

This clone was seen only once. The chain employs TRBV6-5 and TRBJ1-5; the D gene is possibly TRBD1 (5 bases). The V end was cut by 0 bases, the J end by 7 bases, with 13 bases between. The CDR3 runs 15 residues. Germline loops: CDR1 MNHEY, CDR2 SVGAGI. CDR3 protein: CASSYSGRDGQPQHF. CDR3 in DNA: TGTGCCAGCAGTTACTCTGGCAGGGATGGGCAGCCCCAGCATTTT.

The chain combines TRBV27 with TRBJ2-7; D might be TRBD2 (5 bases). This CDR3 comprises 15 residues. Germline CDR1 reads MNHEY; CDR2 reads SMNVEV (reference sequence). Between the trimmed V and J ends, which lost 6 bases and 2 bases, there was a span of 17 bases. CDR3 sequence (DNA): TGTGCCAGCAGCATCCTAGCCGTGAACCCCTACGAGCAGTACTTC. As protein: CASSILAVNPYEQYF.

The chain carries TRBV5-4 and TRBJ1-1; D uncertain. V was pared by 2 bases and J by 4 bases, with 9 bases between. The CDR3 is 13 amino acids. Germline V gene lookup returns CDR1 SGHNT and CDR2 YYREEE (reference sequence). CDR3 sequence: CASSFGGLTEAFF. In DNA, the CDR3 is TGTGCCAGCAGCTTTGGCGGGCTCACTGAAGCTTTCTTT.

The CDR3 sequence is CASSFLSGYEQYF. CDR3 nucleotides: TGTGCCAGCAGTTTCCTCTCTGGCTACGAGCAGTACTTC. The V gene is TRBV27, the J gene TRBJ2-7; D remains unclear. From germline, CDR1 is MNHEY and CDR2 SMNVEV (reference sequence). The V gene lost 3 bases and the J gene lost 3 bases, with 9 bases spanning the gap. The CDR3 totals 13 residues.

The chain uses TRBV4-2 and TRBJ2-5; 7 bases are shared with TRBD2. The CDR3 loop spans 14 amino acids. Germline V gene lookup returns CDR1 LGHNA and CDR2 YNFKEQ. V was pared by 0 bases and J by 3 bases, with 1 base of the junction left unmatched. DNA of the CDR3: TGTGCCAGCAGCCAAGAGGGAGGGGAAGAGACCCAGTACTTC. This translates into CASSQEGGEETQYF.

This clone is a singleton in its sample. This chain uses TRBV6-5 with TRBJ2-5; possible D gene TRBD1, 5 bases. Germline V lookup: CDR1 MNHEY, CDR2 SVGAGI. This CDR3 comprises 13 residues. V was trimmed by 6 bases and J by 4 bases, leaving 12 bases between them. The CDR3 sequence: CASSAARAETQYF. In nucleotides, the CDR3 is TGTGCCAGCAGCGCCGCCAGGGCAGAGACCCAGTACTTC.

This chain connects TRBV7-9 to TRBJ2-7, with a weak D call TRBD1 (6 bases). Trimming stripped 5 bases from V and 3 bases from J, with 14 bases between. The CDR3 contains 14 residues. Per germline, CDR1 SEHNR and CDR2 FQNEAQ (reference sequence). CDR3 sequence (DNA): TGTGCCAGCAGCGGACAGAGGACTCTCTACGAGCAGTACTTC. Its protein is CASSGQRTLYEQYF.

The chain uses TRBV5-6 and TRBJ2-7; TRBD2 matches 11 bases. Trimming took 4 bases from V and 5 from J; bases not matched to a gene: 8. Per the germline V gene, CDR1 is SGHDT and CDR2 is YYEEEE. The CDR3 is 15 amino acids. CDR3: CASSGLTSGINEQYF. In nucleotides, the CDR3 is TGTGCCAGCAGCGGGTTGACTAGCGGGATCAACGAGCAGTACTTC.

As for this clone: This sample also contains other DNA sequences that code for the same CDR3. The rearrangement joins TRBV11-2 to TRBJ2-2, with no clear D. CDR1 and CDR2 (germline): SGHAT, FQNNGV. CDR3 length: 13 amino acids. Trimming left V 1 base short and J 1 base short, with 1 base between. The CDR3 DNA sequence: TGTGCCAGCAGCTTAGTGAACACCGGGGAGCTGTTTTTT. This codes for CASSLVNTGELFF.

The V and J genes are TRBV7-9 and TRBJ1-2, with unresolved D. Trimming pared 5 bases from V and 7 bases from J, leaving 11 bases between. There are 12 residues in the CDR3. Germline values: CDR1 SEHNR, CDR2 FQNEAQ (reference sequence). The CDR3 loop reads CASSLYYPGYTF. CDR3 DNA: TGTGCCAGCAGCCTATACTATCCTGGCTACACCTTC.

The J gene is TRBJ1-5, the V gene TRBV4-2; D not resolved. CDR3 length equals 13 residues. Germline V gene sequence: CDR1 LGHNA, CDR2 YNFKEQ. Trimming shortened V by 3 bases and J by 8 bases, and 11 bases separated the two germline ends. CDR3 sequence: CASSQAPGEPQHF. CDR3 DNA: TGTGCCAGCAGCCAGGCCCCTGGGGAGCCCCAGCATTTT.

The V gene is TRBV7-9, the J gene TRBJ2-1, with TRBD2 matching 8 bases. The CDR3 runs to 15 residues. The trim removed 1 base at V and 8 bases at J, leaving 7 bases unmatched. Germline CDR1 SEHNR, CDR2 FQNEAQ (reference sequence). The CDR3 is CASSLGASGLHEQFF. CDR3 DNA sequence: TGTGCCAGCAGCTTAGGGGCTAGCGGGCTCCATGAGCAGTTCTTC.

The genes are TRBV27 and TRBJ2-1; D is unclear. Germline CDR1 MNHEY, CDR2 SMNVEV (reference sequence). The CDR3 covers 13 residues. Trimming pared 6 bases from V and 1 base from J, leaving 7 bases between. In nucleotides, the CDR3 is TGTGCCAGCAGGGACGAGTCCTACAATGAGCAGTTCTTC. This gives the protein CASRDESYNEQFF.

The chain has TRBV10-3 and TRBJ2-1; the match to TRBD2 covers 11 bases. This CDR3 spans 17 amino acids. From germline, CDR1 is ENHRY and CDR2 SYGVKD. V was pared by 6 bases and J by 0 bases, with 7 bases of the junction left unmatched. The CDR3 sequence: CAISDGTSGSSYNEQFF. DNA of the CDR3: TGTGCCATCAGCGATGGGACTAGCGGTAGCTCCTACAATGAGCAGTTCTTC.

The chain has TRBV5-6 and TRBJ2-6, with 8 bases lining up with TRBD1. Germline CDR1 reads SGHDT; CDR2 reads YYEEEE. With V trimmed by 4 bases and J by 0 bases, 3 bases remained unmatched. The CDR3 totals 16 residues. This chain's CDR3 is CASSGTGSSGANVLTF. The CDR3 DNA reads as TGTGCCAGCAGCGGGACAGGTTCCTCTGGGGCCAACGTCCTGACTTTC.

CDR3 residues: CASSLNPDGYYGYTF. In DNA, the CDR3 is TGTGCCAGCAGTCTAAACCCGGACGGATACTATGGCTACACCTTC. The J gene is TRBJ1-2, the V gene TRBV27; D ambiguous. The CDR3 is 15 residues long. Germline values: CDR1 MNHEY, CDR2 SMNVEV (reference sequence). Trimming stripped 5 bases from V and 3 bases from J, with 16 bases between.

This rearrangement joins TRBV5-4 to TRBJ2-3, with a possible D match to TRBD2 (6 bases). Trimming pared 3 bases from V and 0 bases from J, leaving 14 bases between. CDR1 SGHNT and CDR2 YYREEE come from the germline V gene (reference sequence). This CDR3 is built from 16 residues. The CDR3 is CASSYLRDSSTDTQYF. Written as DNA, the CDR3 is TGTGCCAGCAGCTACCTCCGGGACTCAAGCACAGATACGCAGTATTTT.

This chain connects TRBV15 to TRBJ2-4; maybe TRBD1 (7 bases). The CDR3 contains 16 residues. V was cut by 5 bases and J by 8 bases, with 22 bases left in between. Germline assignment: CDR1 LNHNV and CDR2 YYDKDF (reference sequence). CDR3 bases: TGTGCCACCAGCTTTCGACAGGGTCCTGGGGAGGACATTCAGTACTTC. As protein: CATSFRQGPGEDIQYF.

The chain uses TRBV4-1 and TRBJ2-5, with 7 bases matching TRBD2. V lost 5 bases and J lost 5; bases outside the gene matches: 8. Germline V lookup: CDR1 MGHRA, CDR2 YSYEKL. This CDR3 spans 14 amino acids. CDR3 residues: CASSKLTSSETQYF. The CDR3, as DNA: TGCGCCAGCAGCAAGCTGACTAGCTCGGAGACCCAGTACTTC.

This clone was seen only a few times. The chain employs TRBV10-1 and TRBJ2-3, with TRBD2 matching 7 bases. The CDR3 spans 13 residues. J lost 10 bases, V lost 3 bases, and 7 bases had no gene match. Germline loops: CDR1 WNHNN, CDR2 SYGVQD (reference sequence). The CDR3 DNA reads TGCGCCAGCAGTGACGATCTAGCGGACGCGCAGTATTTT. This encodes CASSDDLADAQYF.

V is TRBV13 and J is TRBJ2-3, with D tentatively TRBD2 (5 bases). In germline, CDR1 is PRHDT, CDR2 FYEKMQ (reference sequence). Trimming took off 5 bases at V and 2 bases at J, with 11 bases between the two ends. The CDR3 consists of 14 residues. The CDR3 region has the DNA TGTGCCAGCAGCCAACGGACTGTCACAGATACGCAGTATTTT. This translates into CASSQRTVTDTQYF.

This chain links TRBV5-1 with TRBJ1-1; D not resolved. The germline V gene has CDR1 SGHRS and CDR2 YFSETQ. V was clipped by 0 bases and J by 3 bases, with 6 bases between them. The CDR3 loop spans 13 amino acids. In DNA, the CDR3 is TGCGCCAGCAGCTTGGCTGCGTACACTGAAGCTTTCTTT. Translated: CASSLAAYTEAFF. Filled out from reference TRBV5-1 and TRBJ1-1, the complete variable domain reads KAGVTQTPRYLIKTRGQQVTLSCSPISGHRSVSWYQQTPGQGLQFLFEYFSETQRNKGNFPGRFSGRQFSNSRSEMNVSTLELGDSALYLCASSLAAYTEAFFGQGTRLTVV.